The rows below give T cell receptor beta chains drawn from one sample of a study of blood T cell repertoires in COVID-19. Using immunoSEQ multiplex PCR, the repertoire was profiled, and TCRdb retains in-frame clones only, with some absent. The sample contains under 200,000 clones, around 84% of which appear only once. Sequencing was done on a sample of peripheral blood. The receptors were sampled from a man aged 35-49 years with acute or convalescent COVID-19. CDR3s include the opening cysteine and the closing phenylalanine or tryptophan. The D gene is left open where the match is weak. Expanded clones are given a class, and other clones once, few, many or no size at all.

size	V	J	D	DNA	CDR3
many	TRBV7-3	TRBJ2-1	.	TGTGCCAGCAGCTCCAGACTAGGCCCCTACAATGAGCAGTTCTTC	CASSSRLGPYNEQFF
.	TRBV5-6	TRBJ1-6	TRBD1	TGTGCCAGCAGCCAGGACAGGATGAGCTCCTATAATTCACCCCTCCACTTT	CASSQDRMSSYNSPLHF
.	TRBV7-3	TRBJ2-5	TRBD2	TGTGCCAGCAGCTTAACTGGGTCGGTGACTAGCGGGGAGACCCAGTACTTC	CASSLTGSVTSGETQYF
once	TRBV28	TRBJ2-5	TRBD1	TGTGCCAGCAGTTCTATCAGGGACAGACCACAAGAGACCCAGTACTTC	CASSSIRDRPQETQYF
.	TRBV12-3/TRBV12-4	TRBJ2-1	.	TGTGCCAGCAGTCAAAATTCGGGTACCGAGCAGTTCTTC	CASSQNSGTEQFF
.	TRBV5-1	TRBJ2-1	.	TGCGCCAGCAGTGAGAGCTCCTACAATGAGCAGTTCTTC	CASSESSYNEQFF
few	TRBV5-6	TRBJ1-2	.	TGTGCCAGCAGCTTGGACAGCTATGGCTACACCTTC	CASSLDSYGYTF
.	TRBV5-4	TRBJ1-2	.	TGTGCCAGCAGCCCGGAGAACTATGGCTACACCTTC	CASSPENYGYTF
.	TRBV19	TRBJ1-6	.	TGTGCCAGTAGTTGGGGCGCGAATGATGGTAATTCACCCCTCCACTTT	CASSWGANDGNSPLHF
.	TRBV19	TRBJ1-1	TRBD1	TGTGCCAGTACCCTCGGGGGGACAGGTCATAAGGAAGCTTTCTTT	CASTLGGTGHKEAFF
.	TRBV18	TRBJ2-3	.	TGTGCCAGCTCACAGGGACTCTTCACAGATACGCAGTATTTT	CASSQGLFTDTQYF
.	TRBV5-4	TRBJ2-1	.	TGTGCCAGCAGCTCTCCTCTGGGGGGAAGTGAGCAGTTCTTC	CASSSPLGGSEQFF
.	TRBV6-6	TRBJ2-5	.	TGTGCCAGCAGTTACTCCCGAGCCCAAGAGACCCAGTACTTC	CASSYSRAQETQYF
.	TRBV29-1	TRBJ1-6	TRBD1	TGCAGCGTAATGACCGGGACAGAGACTTCACCCCTCCACTTT	CSVMTGTETSPLHF
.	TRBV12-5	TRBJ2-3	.	TGTGCTAGTGGTTTGGGCAGCGGAGGCACAGATACGCAGTATTTT	CASGLGSGGTDTQYF
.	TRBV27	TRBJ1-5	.	TGTGCCAGCAGTTTATCGTACCAGGTATTACCTCAGCCCCAGCATTTT	CASSLSYQVLPQPQHF
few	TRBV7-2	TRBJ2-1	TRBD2	TGTGCCAGCAGCTTAGTCGGCGGGGGATACGGGAGTAATGAGCAGTTCTTC	CASSLVGGGYGSNEQFF
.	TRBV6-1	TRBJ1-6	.	TGTGCCAGCAGTGAAAGCGGCAGGGGTGAGTCACCCCTCCACTTT	CASSESGRGESPLHF
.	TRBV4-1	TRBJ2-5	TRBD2	TGCGCCAGCAGCCAAGCTAGAGAGAGCGGGGGGCGAAAAGAGACCCAGTACTTC	CASSQARESGGRKETQYF